This T cell receptor (beta chain) was sequenced in a study of shared clonotypes between healthy human individuals. Background on the study: A couple of women and three men aged 18 to 49 served as donors.

The CDR3 extends over 13 amino acids. Germline assignment: CDR1 MDHEN and CDR2 SYDVKM. Trimming at V came to 5 bases and at J to 5 bases, leaving 4 bases not matched to a gene. It was at deep level that the assay was run. Each subset's genomic DNA was split evenly across several immunoSEQ plates. Study processing details: ImmunoSEQ only sent back junction sequences with no quality scores, so filtering was done differently. Measured with immunoSEQ multiplex PCR; TCRdb has only the in-frame clones, and not every one. V and J calls and clone size follow that table, whereas D and trimming were derived from the DNA. The table shows 1.4 million to 1.5 million clones, with roughly 96% occurring only once.

The rearrangement joins TRBV28 to TRBJ2-5; 8 nucleotides line up with TRBD1. This TCR came from a man aged 30 to 39 in good health. Input material: naive CD4+ T cells sorted from blood. Subset here: CD45RA+ positively selected. The CDR3 DNA follows: TGTGCCAGCAGTAAGACAGGGGTTGAGACCCAGTACTTC. Protein product: CASSKTGVETQYF.